The TCR beta chain under discussion was sequenced for a study of vaccination and CD4 T cells after COVID-19. The Oncomine TCR Beta short-read assay was what sequenced the DNA obtained from cultured CD4+ T cells. Scientists extracted genomic DNA from CD4+ T cells grown in culture. Using its own MiXCR run on the PCR reads, TCRdb lists one record per CDR3 protein. The sample has more than 10,000 distinct CDR3 sequences; approximately 60% are singletons. The V end was cut by 7 bases, the J end by 10 bases, with 17 bases between. CDR1 is LNHDA and CDR2 is SQIVND in the germline V gene (reference sequence). There are 14 residues in the CDR3. Treatment: approximately nine-day PBMC culture with coronavirus spike peptide pools or control peptides (ViraFEST assay). Investigators isolated CD4+ T cells by negative selection after around 10 days of culture. Of note for this clonotype: Its antigen is still unknown.

The sample comprised CD4+ T cells from blood, cultured in vitro. V is TRBV19 and J is TRBJ1-6; the D gene is possibly TRBD1 (5 bases). The source is a human donor who had recovered from COVID-19. The CDR3 spells CASTPGRVASPLHF. In DNA form, the CDR3 reads TGTGCCAGTACCCCTGGCAGGGTGGCATCACCCCTCCACTTT.